This TCR beta chain was sequenced for a study of T cell responses to AZD1222 COVID-19 vaccine. Clones were read by immunoSEQ multiplex PCR, and TCRdb kept only the in-frame ones, dropping some. This sample has approximately 190,000 clones, with 90% to 95% found just once. Findings and limits, study-wide: Repertoire samples came only from after the peak T cell response. Across the whole spike, CD4 TCRs peaked at regions 160-218 and 743-854. It should be noted that donors were predominantly white British and more often female, and clonal diversity was possibly underestimated.

About this clone: Its antigen is unknown.

Second-dose timings of about 4 or about 12 weeks were pooled. The sample in question was peripheral blood, obtained 28 days after the second AZD1222 dose. The receptor's source is an adult who received the AZD1222 COVID-19 vaccine.

The CDR3 DNA sequence: TGCAGCGGGGGGGACATTTCGACTAATGAAAAACTGTTTTTT. Protein product: CSGGDISTNEKLFF. V usage is TRBV29-1 and J usage is TRBJ1-4, with a weak D call TRBD1 (6 bases). Germline V CDR1 and CDR2: SQVTM, ANQGSEA. The CDR3 spans 14 residues. V was pared by 7 bases and J by 2 bases, with 14 bases between.